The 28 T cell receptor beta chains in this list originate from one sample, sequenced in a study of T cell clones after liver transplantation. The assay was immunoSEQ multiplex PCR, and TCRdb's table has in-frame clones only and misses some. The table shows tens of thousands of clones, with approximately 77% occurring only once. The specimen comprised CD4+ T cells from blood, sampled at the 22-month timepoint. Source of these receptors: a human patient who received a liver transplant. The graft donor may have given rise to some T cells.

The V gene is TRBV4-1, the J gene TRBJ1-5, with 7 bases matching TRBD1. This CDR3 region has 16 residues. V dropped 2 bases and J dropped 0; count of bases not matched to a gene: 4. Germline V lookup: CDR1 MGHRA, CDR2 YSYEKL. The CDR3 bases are TGCGCCAGCAGCCAAAACAGGGGACCTAGCAATCAGCCCCAGCATTTT. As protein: CASSQNRGPSNQPQHF.

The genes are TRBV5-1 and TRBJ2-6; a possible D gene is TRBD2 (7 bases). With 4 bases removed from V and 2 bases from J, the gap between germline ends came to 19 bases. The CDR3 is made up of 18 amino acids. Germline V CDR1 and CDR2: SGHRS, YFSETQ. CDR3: CASSPRGGVETGANVLTF. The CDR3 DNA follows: TGCGCCAGCAGCCCGAGGGGGGGCGTCGAAACTGGGGCCAACGTCCTGACTTTC.

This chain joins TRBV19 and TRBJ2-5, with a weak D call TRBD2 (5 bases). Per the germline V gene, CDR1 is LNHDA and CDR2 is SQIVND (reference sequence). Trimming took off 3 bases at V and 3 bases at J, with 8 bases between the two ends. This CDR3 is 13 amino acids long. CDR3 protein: CASSMRAEETQYF. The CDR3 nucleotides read TGTGCCAGTAGTATGAGGGCCGAAGAGACCCAGTACTTC.

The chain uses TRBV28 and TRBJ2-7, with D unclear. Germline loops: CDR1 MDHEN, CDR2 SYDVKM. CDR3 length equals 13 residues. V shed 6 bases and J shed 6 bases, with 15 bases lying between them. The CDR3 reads CASSQKPHAEQYF. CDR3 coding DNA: TGTGCCAGCAGCCAAAAGCCCCACGCCGAGCAGTACTTC.

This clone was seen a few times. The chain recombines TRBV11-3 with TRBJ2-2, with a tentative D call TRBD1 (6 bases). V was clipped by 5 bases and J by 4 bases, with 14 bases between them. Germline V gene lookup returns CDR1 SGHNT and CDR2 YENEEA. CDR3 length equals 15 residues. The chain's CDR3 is CASSANRDPTGELFF. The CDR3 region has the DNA TGTGCCAGCAGCGCAAACAGGGATCCCACCGGGGAGCTGTTTTTT.

The CDR3 is CASSASSGGALGTDTQYF. DNA for the CDR3: TGTGCCAGCAGCGCTTCTAGCGGGGGGGCTCTGGGCACAGATACGCAGTATTTT. The rearrangement joins TRBV7-2 to TRBJ2-3; 12 bases align to TRBD2. Looked up from germline, CDR1 is SGHTA and CDR2 is FQGNSA. V shed 5 bases, J shed 1 base, and the junction held 10 bases outside the gene matches. This CDR3 region has 18 residues.

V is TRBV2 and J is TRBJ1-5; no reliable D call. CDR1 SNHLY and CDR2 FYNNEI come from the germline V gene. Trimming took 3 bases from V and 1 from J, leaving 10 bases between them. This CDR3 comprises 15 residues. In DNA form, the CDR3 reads TGTGCCAGCAGTGAGGACCGCCCCAGCAATCAGCCCCAGCATTTT. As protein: CASSEDRPSNQPQHF.

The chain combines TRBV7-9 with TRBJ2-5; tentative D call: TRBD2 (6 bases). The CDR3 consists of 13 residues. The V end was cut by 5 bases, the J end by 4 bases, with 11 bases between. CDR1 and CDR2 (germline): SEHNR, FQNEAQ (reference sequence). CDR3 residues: CASSIDGRETQYF. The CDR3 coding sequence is TGTGCCAGCAGCATCGACGGGAGAGAGACCCAGTACTTC.

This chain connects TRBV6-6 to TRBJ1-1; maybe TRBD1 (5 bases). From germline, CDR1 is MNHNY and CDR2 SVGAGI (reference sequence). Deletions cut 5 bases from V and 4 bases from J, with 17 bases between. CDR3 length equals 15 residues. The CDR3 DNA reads TGTGCCAGCAGTCAACGGAGGGGAGGCGGCACTGAAGCTTTCTTT. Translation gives CASSQRRGGGTEAFF.

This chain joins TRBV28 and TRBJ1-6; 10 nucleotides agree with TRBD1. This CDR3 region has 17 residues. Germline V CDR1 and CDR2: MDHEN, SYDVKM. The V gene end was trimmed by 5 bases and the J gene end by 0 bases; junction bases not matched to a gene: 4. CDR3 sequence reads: CASSGGQGSSYNSPLHF. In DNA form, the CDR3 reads TGTGCCAGCAGTGGGGGACAGGGGAGCTCCTATAATTCACCCCTCCACTTT.

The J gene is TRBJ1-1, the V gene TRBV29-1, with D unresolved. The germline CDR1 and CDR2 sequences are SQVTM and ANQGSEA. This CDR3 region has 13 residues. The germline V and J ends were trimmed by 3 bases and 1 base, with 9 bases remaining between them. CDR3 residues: CSVDPGRNTEAFF. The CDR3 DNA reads TGCAGCGTTGATCCAGGCCGGAACACTGAAGCTTTCTTT. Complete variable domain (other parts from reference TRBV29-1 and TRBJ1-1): SAVISQKPSRDICQRGTSLTIQCQVDSQVTMMFWYRQQPGQSLTLIATANQGSEATYESGFVIDKFPISRPNLTFSTLTVSNMSPEDSSIYLCSVDPGRNTEAFFGQGTRLTVV.

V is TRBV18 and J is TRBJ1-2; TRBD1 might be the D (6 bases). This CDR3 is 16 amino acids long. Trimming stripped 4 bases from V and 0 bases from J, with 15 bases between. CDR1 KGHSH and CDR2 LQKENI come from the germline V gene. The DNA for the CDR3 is TGTGCCAGCTCACTCCAGGGAGGGGGTACTAACTATGGCTACACCTTC. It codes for CASSLQGGGTNYGYTF.

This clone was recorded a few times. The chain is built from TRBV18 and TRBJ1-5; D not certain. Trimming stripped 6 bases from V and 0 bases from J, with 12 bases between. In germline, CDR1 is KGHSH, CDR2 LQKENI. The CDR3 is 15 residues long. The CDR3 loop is CASSLGRASNQPQHF. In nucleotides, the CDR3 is TGTGCCAGCTCCCTCGGGAGGGCTAGCAATCAGCCCCAGCATTTT.

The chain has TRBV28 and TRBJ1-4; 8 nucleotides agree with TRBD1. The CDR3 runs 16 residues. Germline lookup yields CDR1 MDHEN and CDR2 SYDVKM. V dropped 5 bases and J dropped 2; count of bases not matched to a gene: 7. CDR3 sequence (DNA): TGTGCCAGCAGTCCCCAGGGGGCGCGCACTAATGAAAAACTGTTTTTT. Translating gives CASSPQGARTNEKLFF.

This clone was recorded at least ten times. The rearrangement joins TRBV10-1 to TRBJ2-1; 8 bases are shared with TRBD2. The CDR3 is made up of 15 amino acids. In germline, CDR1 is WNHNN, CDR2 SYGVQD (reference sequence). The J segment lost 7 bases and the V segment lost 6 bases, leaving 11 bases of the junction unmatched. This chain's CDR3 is CASSSIGTRINEQFF. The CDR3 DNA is TGCGCCAGCAGCTCCATCGGGACTAGGATTAATGAGCAGTTCTTC.

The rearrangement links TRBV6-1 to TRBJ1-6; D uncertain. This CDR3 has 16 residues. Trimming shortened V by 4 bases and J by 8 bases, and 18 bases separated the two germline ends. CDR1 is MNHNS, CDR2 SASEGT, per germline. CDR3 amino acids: CASSVGGPLGYSPLHF. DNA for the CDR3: TGTGCCAGCAGTGTGGGAGGGCCTCTTGGTTATTCACCCCTCCACTTT.

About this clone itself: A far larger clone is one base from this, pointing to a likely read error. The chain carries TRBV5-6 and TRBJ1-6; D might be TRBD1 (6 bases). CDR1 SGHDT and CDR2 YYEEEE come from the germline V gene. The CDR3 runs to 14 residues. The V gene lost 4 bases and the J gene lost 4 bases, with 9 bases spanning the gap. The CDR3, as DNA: TGTGCCAGCAGCGCCGGGACATATAATTCACCCCTCCACTTT. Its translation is CASSAGTYNSPLHF.

CDR3 DNA: TGTGCCAGCAGCTTGGACGGGGGGGCCTACAATGAGCAGTTCTTC. This sequence encodes CASSLDGGAYNEQFF. The gene calls are TRBV7-2 and TRBJ2-1; 8 bases line up with TRBD2. Per germline, CDR1 SGHTA and CDR2 FQGNSA. The length of the CDR3 is 15 residues. V shed 3 bases and J 2 bases; nucleotides not matched to a gene: 3.

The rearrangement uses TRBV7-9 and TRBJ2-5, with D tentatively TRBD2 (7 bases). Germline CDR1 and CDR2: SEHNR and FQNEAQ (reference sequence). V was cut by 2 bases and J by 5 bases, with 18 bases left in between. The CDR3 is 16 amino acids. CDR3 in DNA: TGTGCCAGCAGCTTATCCCTGGGGGGGGGCTTGGAGACCCAGTACTTC. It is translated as CASSLSLGGGLETQYF.

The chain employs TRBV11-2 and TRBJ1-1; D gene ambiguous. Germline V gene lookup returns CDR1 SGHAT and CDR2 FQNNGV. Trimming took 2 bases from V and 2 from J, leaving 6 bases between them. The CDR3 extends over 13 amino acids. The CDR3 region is CASSLRENTEAFF. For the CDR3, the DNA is TGTGCCAGCAGCTTACGAGAAAACACTGAAGCTTTCTTT.

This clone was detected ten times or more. The CDR3 loop reads CASNPHDARALNYTF. For the CDR3, the DNA is TGTGCCAGCAACCCACATGACGCTCGAGCCCTAAACTACACCTTC. The chain couples TRBV28 to TRBJ1-2; no clear D. The ends were cut back, 7 bases at V and 10 bases at J, with 25 bases in the middle. This CDR3 contains 15 residues. Germline V gives CDR1 MDHEN, CDR2 SYDVKM.

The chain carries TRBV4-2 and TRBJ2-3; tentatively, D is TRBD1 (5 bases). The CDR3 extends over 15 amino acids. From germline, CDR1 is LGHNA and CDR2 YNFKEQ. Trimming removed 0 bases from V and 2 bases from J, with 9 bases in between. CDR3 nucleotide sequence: TGTGCCAGCAGCCAAGAAGGGGTATACACAGATACGCAGTATTTT. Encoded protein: CASSQEGVYTDTQYF.

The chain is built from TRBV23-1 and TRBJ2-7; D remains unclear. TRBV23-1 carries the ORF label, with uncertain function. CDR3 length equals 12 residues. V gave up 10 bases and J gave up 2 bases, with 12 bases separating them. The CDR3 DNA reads TGCGCCACCCCCGCTACTACCTACGAGCAGTACTTC. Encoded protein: CATPATTYEQYF.

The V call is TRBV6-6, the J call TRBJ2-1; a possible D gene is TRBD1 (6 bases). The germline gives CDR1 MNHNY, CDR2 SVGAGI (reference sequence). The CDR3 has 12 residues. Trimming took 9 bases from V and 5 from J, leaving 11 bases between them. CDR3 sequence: CASEDRDNEQFF. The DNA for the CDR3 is TGTGCCAGTGAGGACAGAGACAATGAGCAGTTCTTC.

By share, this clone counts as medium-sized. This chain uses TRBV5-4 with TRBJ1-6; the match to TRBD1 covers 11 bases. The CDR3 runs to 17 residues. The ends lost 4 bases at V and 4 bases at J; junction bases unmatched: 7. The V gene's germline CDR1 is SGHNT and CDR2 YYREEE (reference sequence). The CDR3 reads CASSLWTGGRYNSPLHF. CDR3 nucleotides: TGTGCCAGCAGCCTCTGGACAGGGGGCCGATATAATTCACCCCTCCACTTT.

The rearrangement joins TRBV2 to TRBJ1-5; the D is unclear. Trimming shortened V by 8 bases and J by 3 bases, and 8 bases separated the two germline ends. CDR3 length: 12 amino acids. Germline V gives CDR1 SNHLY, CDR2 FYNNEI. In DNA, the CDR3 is TGTGCCAGCCGGGGAGACAATCAGCCCCAGCATTTT. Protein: CASRGDNQPQHF. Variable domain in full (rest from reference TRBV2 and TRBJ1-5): EPEVTQTPSHQVTQMGQEVILRCVPISNHLYFYWYRQILGQKVEFLVSFYNNEISEKSEIFDDQFSVERPDGSNFTLKIRSTKLEDSAMYFCASRGDNQPQHFGDGTRLSIL.

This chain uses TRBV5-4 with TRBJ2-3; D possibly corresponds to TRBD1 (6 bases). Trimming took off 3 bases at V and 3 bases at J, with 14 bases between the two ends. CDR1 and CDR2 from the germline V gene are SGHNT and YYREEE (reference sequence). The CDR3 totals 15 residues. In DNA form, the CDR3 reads TGTGCCAGCAGCTGGGGGCGAGGGAAAACAGATACGCAGTATTTT. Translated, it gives CASSWGRGKTDTQYF.

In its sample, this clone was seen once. CDR3 sequence (DNA): TGTGCCAGCAGCTTAGACAGAATGACCTACGAGCAGTACTTC. Translated, it gives CASSLDRMTYEQYF. The chain combines TRBV7-2 with TRBJ2-7; D uncertain. The V gene lost 1 base and the J gene lost 2 bases, with 9 bases spanning the gap. This CDR3 has 14 residues. Germline assignment: CDR1 SGHTA and CDR2 FQGNSA.